This T cell receptor (beta chain) was observed in a study of radiotherapy plus CTLA-4 blockade in lung cancer. Produced via immunoSEQ multiplex PCR; TCRdb's table is partial and in-frame only. The table includes roughly 39,000 clones, roughly 77% detected once. The CDR3 runs 17 residues. V dropped 3 bases and J dropped 0 bases, with 17 bases sitting between them. Germline lookup yields CDR1 WSHSY and CDR2 SAAADI. Enrolled patients, whose metastatic non-small-cell lung cancer was chemo-refractory, received focal radiation plus CTLA-4 blockade with ipilimumab. The input for sequencing was peripheral blood, taken from a patient treated with radiotherapy plus ipilimumab. This receptor was obtained from a human donor with non-small cell lung cancer who had stable disease on radiotherapy plus ipilimumab. The J gene is TRBJ1-2, the V gene TRBV10-2, with a possible D match to TRBD1 (5 bases). CDR3 protein: CASSDSGFRGSNYGYTF. The CDR3 DNA reads TGCGCCAGCAGTGATTCGGGGTTTAGGGGATCTAACTATGGCTACACCTTC.